This TCR beta chain was sequenced during a study of T cell changes during pregnancy in multiple sclerosis (dated by TCRdb to the late 2010s). Study-wide context: Changes in the T cell repertoire over the course of pregnancy were examined in this study in women with multiple sclerosis.

The method was the immunoSEQ multiplex PCR assay. The table comes from immuneACCESS by way of TCRdb, which keeps in-frame sequences with V and J called. Part of the clones is missing from these tables; in studies checked, under half for an unresolved V gene and the rest for unknown reasons. A total of around 52,000 clones appear in this sample, about 90% of them only once. Roughly 0.19% of the sample rests with the top ten. V loses 5 bases, J loses 0 bases, and the germline ends lie 19 bases apart. From a lookup of the germline V gene (reference sequence), CDR1 and CDR2 are SEHNR and FQNEAQ. The CDR3 numbers 17 residues from cysteine through phenylalanine. Left in the record is the CDR3 DNA by itself, 51 bases read in frame from the first base. In its sample, this clone was seen once. Its cognate antigen has yet to be identified. No base quality information exists; no much larger clone differs at one position.

Sample: CD4+ T cells from peripheral blood mononuclear cells, taken in the second trimester of pregnancy. This TCR derives from a female donor with multiple sclerosis, enrolled in a pregnancy study. This chain joins TRBV7-9 to TRBJ1-1; no confident D gene assignment can be made. The nucleotide sequence reads as follows: TGTGCCAGCAGCCAAAAGGTGGGCCAGATCATGAACACTGAAGCTTTCTTT. This gives the protein CASSQKVGQIMNTEAFF.